This section outlines one TCR beta chain sequence together with its context. The antigen remains undetermined. MiXCR, run by TCRdb on the reads, gives a single entry per CDR3 protein. The data show about 830,000 distinct CDR3 sequences, about 33% seen once. The data were obtained in a study of T cell repertoires in cytomegalovirus infection. About the study: Indications came from public TCR beta signatures; they pointed to CMV infection and to a matching HLA type.

V lost 6 bases and J 8 bases, leaving 16 bases between the germline ends. The germline V gene has CDR1 SEHNR and CDR2 FQNEAQ (reference sequence). This CDR3 is 14 amino acids long. Regarding the study as a whole: HLA-C-restricted CMV-specific TCR beta clonotypes were dominant in the ex vivo response.

This TCR was recovered from a human donor in good health (CMV status not recorded). Some clones in this sample may be carry-over from other donors' samples. The chain is built from TRBV7-9 and TRBJ1-4, with a weak D call TRBD1 (6 bases). The starting material was cultured CD8+ T cells from PBMCs, obtained from culture after CMV antigen stimulation. The CDR3 DNA reads as TGTGCCAGCAGACTCACCTCACAGGGAGAAAAACTGTTTTTT. Its protein is CASRLTSQGEKLFF.